One and the same sample provided the 21 T cell receptor beta chains below, sequenced in a study of identical twins. Via MiXCR, TCRdb re-called the 5' RACE reads, giving one row per CDR3 protein. The sample carries approximately 890,000 distinct CDR3 sequences, 12% recorded once. These sequences were also reported in another study, on yellow fever vaccine responses in identical twins.

What was sequenced was PBMCs. These receptors all stem from a woman between 18 and 29 years old in good health.

This clonotype showed up just a few times. J is TRBJ1-1 and V is TRBV29-1; perhaps TRBD1 as D (5 bases). The V gene lost 1 base and the J gene lost 1 base, with 13 bases spanning the gap. This CDR3 is 15 amino acids long. Germline V lookup: CDR1 SQVTM, CDR2 ANQGSEA. CDR3 coding DNA: TGCAGCGTTGAAGCTCCGACAGTTTCGAACACTGAAGCTTTCTTT. This encodes CSVEAPTVSNTEAFF.

This clonotype has a handful of counts. This rearrangement joins TRBV11-2 to TRBJ2-1, with TRBD2 matching 10 bases. The CDR3 contains 15 residues. Unmatched junction bases numbered 6, after V lost 2 bases and J lost 8 bases. Germline V CDR1 and CDR2: SGHAT, FQNNGV. DNA for the CDR3: TGTGCCAGCAGCTTAACTAGCGGGAACCGGGATGAGCAGTTCTTC. As protein: CASSLTSGNRDEQFF.

This clonotype was detected ten times or more. The chain combines TRBV5-1 with TRBJ2-1; D could derive from TRBD1 or TRBD2 (5 bases each). In germline, CDR1 is SGHRS, CDR2 YFSETQ. The V end lost 3 bases, the J end lost 7 bases, and 5 bases lay between the germline ends. This CDR3 is built from 11 residues. The CDR3 DNA reads TGCGCCAGCAGCTGGGGGAATGAGCAGTTCTTC. The encoded protein is CASSWGNEQFF.

This clonotype was recorded many times. This chain links TRBV5-1 with TRBJ1-4; TRBD1 agrees at 7 bases. Germline V gene lookup returns CDR1 SGHRS and CDR2 YFSETQ. The CDR3 runs 17 residues. V gave up 2 bases and J gave up 5 bases; unmatched junction bases: 12. DNA of the CDR3: TGCGCCAGCAGCTTCTCGTACGGGACAGCTTCAAATGAAAAACTGTTTTTT. It is translated as CASSFSYGTASNEKLFF.

This clonotype was picked up a small number of times. The chain employs TRBV12-5 and TRBJ2-2, with D unresolved. From germline, CDR1 is LGHNT and CDR2 FRNRAP. The V end lost 1 base, the J end lost 4 bases, and 7 bases lay between the germline ends. The CDR3 length is 14 residues. This CDR3 reads CASGLGDVTGELFF. The CDR3 DNA follows: TGTGCTAGTGGTTTGGGGGATGTCACCGGGGAGCTGTTTTTT.

The chain has TRBV20-1 and TRBJ1-5; 8 nucleotides line up with TRBD1. The CDR3 consists of 16 residues. The trim removed 3 bases at V and 0 bases at J, leaving 7 bases unmatched. CDR1 is DFQATT, CDR2 SNEGSKA, per germline (reference sequence). CDR3 sequence (DNA): TGCAGTGCTAGCCATCAGACAGGGGATAGCAATCAGCCCCAGCATTTT. It specifies CSASHQTGDSNQPQHF.

This clonotype was found a few times. The DNA is left out, because the CDR3 cannot be placed on it with certainty; the CDR3 is given as TCRdb lists it. The chain combines TRBV7-5 with TRBJ1-2; TRBD1 reflects the table's D call only, with no check against the DNA. TRBV7-5 is termed a pseudogene. Including both end residues, the CDR3 is 16 amino acids long. The CDR3 here is CISVSEAQGTHYGYTF.

This clonotype was observed a handful of times. The gene calls are TRBV9 and TRBJ2-3, with D possibly called TRBD1 or TRBD2 (5 bases each). V was shortened by 0 bases and J by 2 bases, with 10 bases between the two germline ends. The CDR3 runs to 15 residues. Germline V gene lookup returns CDR1 SGDLS and CDR2 YYNGEE. The CDR3 DNA sequence: TGTGCCAGCAGCGTAGACGGGACCTACACAGATACGCAGTATTTT. Translating gives CASSVDGTYTDTQYF. Full variable domain (outside the CDR3, taken from reference TRBV9 and TRBJ2-3): DSGVTQTPKHLITATGQRVTLRCSPRSGDLSVYWYQQSLDQGLQFLIQYYNGEERAKGNILERFSAQQFPDLHSELNLSSLELGDSALYFCASSVDGTYTDTQYFGPGTRLTVL.

This clonotype was recorded many times. This chain uses TRBV10-3 with TRBJ1-5; the D gene is possibly TRBD1 (5 bases). This CDR3 has 14 residues. Germline loops: CDR1 ENHRY, CDR2 SYGVKD. Trimming shortened V by 7 bases and J by 5 bases, and 15 bases separated the two germline ends. The CDR3 reads CAINDLGPDQPQHF. The CDR3 bases are TGTGCCATCAACGATTTGGGGCCGGATCAGCCCCAGCATTTT.

The CDR3 DNA is TGTGCCATCAGTGAGTCTGGAGGGGACGAGAAGACCCAGTACTTC. As protein: CAISESGGDEKTQYF. The chain uses TRBV10-3 and TRBJ2-5; a weak D match, TRBD2 (6 bases). CDR1 is ENHRY, CDR2 SYGVKD, per germline. V was trimmed by 0 bases and J by 6 bases, leaving 14 bases between them. CDR3 length: 15 residues.

This clonotype was seen a handful of times. This chain joins TRBV20-1 and TRBJ1-3; D gene unclear. From germline, CDR1 is DFQATT and CDR2 SNEGSKA (reference sequence). The CDR3 is 15 amino acids. The germline V and J ends were trimmed by 3 bases and 2 bases, with 14 bases remaining between them. CDR3 DNA sequence: TGCAGTGCTAGCCCCGATGTCAGCGCTGGAAACACCATATATTTT. Its translation: CSASPDVSAGNTIYF.

The chain has TRBV7-9 and TRBJ2-7; 10 bases map to TRBD1. CDR3 length: 15 residues. Trimming removed 7 bases from V and 4 bases from J; junction bases left unmatched: 10. The V gene's germline CDR1 is SEHNR and CDR2 FQNEAQ (reference sequence). CDR3 nucleotide sequence: TGTGCCAGCACCGACTCGACAGGGGGCGGATACGAGCAGTACTTC. Translated, it gives CASTDSTGGGYEQYF. The variable domain in full, with the rest retrieved from reference TRBV7-9 and TRBJ2-7, is DTGVSQNPRHKITKRGQNVTFRCDPISEHNRLYWYRQTLGQGPEFLTYFQNEAQLEKSRLLSDRFSAERPKGSFSTLEIQRTEQGDSAMYLCASTDSTGGGYEQYFGPGTRLTVT.

This clonotype was seen a handful of times. The chain carries TRBV27 and TRBJ1-1; D not resolved. The germline CDR1 and CDR2 sequences are MNHEY and SMNVEV (reference sequence). The CDR3 length is 13 residues. Trimming removed 6 bases from V and 1 base from J, with 9 bases in between. The CDR3: CASRLYKNTEAFF. The DNA for the CDR3 is TGTGCCAGCAGACTGTACAAGAACACTGAAGCTTTCTTT.

This clonotype was detected only a few times. The chain is built from TRBV6-1 and TRBJ1-1; D is ambiguous. CDR3 size: 12 residues. V lost 7 bases and J lost 6, with 12 bases in between. Germline assignment: CDR1 MNHNS and CDR2 SASEGT. In nucleotides, the CDR3 is TGTGCCAGCATTGATTCTAGGGCTGAAGCTTTCTTT. This codes for CASIDSRAEAFF.

The genes are TRBV19 and TRBJ2-7, with TRBD1 identical over 7 bases. This CDR3 region has 15 residues. The junction had 12 bases not matched to a gene; V was cut back by 5 bases and J by 5 bases. In germline, CDR1 is LNHDA, CDR2 SQIVND (reference sequence). CDR3 in DNA: TGTGCCAGTAGTTCAGGCAACAGGGGTTCGGACGAGCAGTACGTC. It yields the protein CASSSGNRGSDEQYV.

This clonotype was picked up a small number of times. This chain joins TRBV2 and TRBJ2-3; 8 bases fit TRBD2. There are 14 residues in the CDR3. Germline trimming cut 4 bases from V and 6 bases from J; bases unmatched to any gene: 6. The germline CDR1 and CDR2 sequences are SNHLY and FYNNEI. The CDR3 region has the DNA TGTGCCAGCAGTGCACTAGCGGTTGGCGATACGCAGTATTTT. Its protein product is CASSALAVGDTQYF.

J is TRBJ2-2 and V is TRBV12-3 or TRBV12-4; TRBD1 might be the D (5 bases). V was shortened by 0 bases and J by 6 bases, with 8 bases between the two germline ends. The CDR3 loop spans 14 amino acids. CDR3: CASSLAQGAGELFF. CDR3 DNA sequence: TGTGCCAGCAGTTTAGCCCAGGGCGCCGGGGAGCTGTTTTTT.

The V gene is TRBV12-3 or TRBV12-4, the J gene TRBJ2-5, with TRBD1 as a possible D gene (6 bases). V lost 5 bases and J 1 base, leaving 14 bases between the germline ends. The CDR3 contains 15 residues. DNA of the CDR3: TGTGCCAGCAGTCCTCAACAGGGTTTCCAAGAGACCCAGTACTTC. It is translated as CASSPQQGFQETQYF.

The chain joins TRBV28 to TRBJ2-3; tentative D call: TRBD2 (5 bases). Germline assignment: CDR1 MDHEN and CDR2 SYDVKM. Trimming took 6 bases from V and 3 from J, leaving 16 bases between them. The CDR3 runs 15 residues. The CDR3 bases are TGTGCCAGCAGACCGACCCCTGGAGGTACAGATACGCAGTATTTT. This gives the protein CASRPTPGGTDTQYF.

The gene calls are TRBV7-9 and TRBJ1-4; no definite D call. The CDR3 covers 15 residues. Germline V gene data show CDR1 as SEHNR and CDR2 as FQNEAQ (reference sequence). Trimming shortened V by 2 bases and J by 0 bases, and 7 bases separated the two germline ends. The CDR3 is CASSLSASTNEKLFF. The CDR3 DNA is TGTGCCAGCAGCTTATCGGCGTCAACTAATGAAAAACTGTTTTTT.

This clonotype was seen repeatedly, ten times or more. The chain links TRBV2 to TRBJ1-2; tentative D call: TRBD1 (6 bases). The germline V gene encodes CDR1 SNHLY and CDR2 FYNNEI. V was cut by 7 bases and J by 4 bases, with 16 bases left in between. This CDR3 has 14 amino acids. CDR3 region: CASIPRGSVYGYTF. The DNA for the CDR3 is TGTGCCAGCATCCCCAGGGGATCAGTCTATGGCTACACCTTC.